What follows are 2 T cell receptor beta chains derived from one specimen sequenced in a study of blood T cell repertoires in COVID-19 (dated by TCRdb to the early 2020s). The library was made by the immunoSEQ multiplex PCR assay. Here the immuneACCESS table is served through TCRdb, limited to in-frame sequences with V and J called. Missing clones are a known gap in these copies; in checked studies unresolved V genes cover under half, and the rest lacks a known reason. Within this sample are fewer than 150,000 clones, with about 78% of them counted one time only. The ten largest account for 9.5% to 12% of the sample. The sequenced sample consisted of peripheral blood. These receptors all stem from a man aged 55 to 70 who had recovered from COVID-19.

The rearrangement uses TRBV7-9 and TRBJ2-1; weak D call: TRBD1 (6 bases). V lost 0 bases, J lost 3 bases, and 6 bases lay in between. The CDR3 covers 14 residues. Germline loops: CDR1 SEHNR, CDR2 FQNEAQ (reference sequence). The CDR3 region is CASSLADSYNEQFF. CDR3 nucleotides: TGTGCCAGCAGCTTAGCGGACAGCTACAATGAGCAGTTCTTC. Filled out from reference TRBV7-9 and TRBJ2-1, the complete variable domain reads DTGVSQNPRHKITKRGQNVTFRCDPISEHNRLYWYRQTLGQGPEFLTYFQNEAQLEKSRLLSDRFSAERPKGSFSTLEIQRTEQGDSAMYLCASSLADSYNEQFFGPGTRLTVL.

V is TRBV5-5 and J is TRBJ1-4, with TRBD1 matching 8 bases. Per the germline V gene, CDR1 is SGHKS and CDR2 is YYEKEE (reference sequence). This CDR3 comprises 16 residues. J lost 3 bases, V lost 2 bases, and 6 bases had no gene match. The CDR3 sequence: CASSFPTGGPNEKLFF. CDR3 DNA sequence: TGTGCCAGCAGCTTTCCCACAGGGGGACCTAATGAAAAACTGTTTTTT.